These 32 T cell receptor beta chains were all obtained from the same sample, sequenced in a study of T cell repertoires in cytomegalovirus infection. Which antigens these TCRs recognize remains unknown. TCRdb processed the reads anew with MiXCR; each CDR3 protein has one entry. The table has 150,000 or so distinct CDR3 sequences, 30% to 40% seen once; the top ten hold roughly half. Sequenced material: CD8+ T cells from cultured PBMCs, taken from culture after CMV antigen stimulation. These receptor sequences come from a human donor in good health (CMV status not recorded). Some clones in this sample may be carry-over from other donors' samples.

This chain uses TRBV5-8 with TRBJ2-7; 7 bases line up with TRBD1. Germline CDR1 reads SGHTS; CDR2 reads YDEGEE. The CDR3 sequence is 14 residues long. Germline trimming cut 4 bases from V and 3 bases from J; bases unmatched to any gene: 7. The CDR3: CASSIQGNYYEQYF. In DNA, the CDR3 is TGTGCCAGCAGCATACAGGGGAACTACTACGAGCAGTACTTC. The entire variable domain, with the rest obtained from reference TRBV5-8 and TRBJ2-7, is as follows: EAGVTQSPTHLIKTRGQQATLRCSPISGHTSVYWYQQALGLGLQFLLWYDEGEERNRGNFPPRFSGRQFPNYSSELNVNALELEDSALYLCASSIQGNYYEQYFGPGTRLTVT.

This clonotype was recorded many times. The chain links TRBV6-1 to TRBJ1-1; D remains unclear. Looked up from germline, CDR1 is MNHNS and CDR2 is SASEGT. V lost 3 bases and J 7 bases, leaving 6 bases between the germline ends. The length of the CDR3 is 11 residues. CDR3 amino acids: CASSDAVEAFF. The DNA for the CDR3 is TGTGCCAGCAGTGACGCCGTTGAAGCTTTCTTT.

CDR3 region: CSVEGLAGLIYNEQFF. CDR3 in DNA: TGCAGCGTTGAGGGACTAGCGGGGCTAATCTACAATGAGCAGTTCTTC. J is TRBJ2-1 and V is TRBV29-1, with 13 bases identical to TRBD2. The CDR3 spans 16 residues. Germline loops: CDR1 SQVTM, CDR2 ANQGSEA. V gave up 3 bases and J gave up 3 bases; unmatched junction bases: 5.

The sample holds many counts of this clonotype. The chain combines TRBV19 with TRBJ2-1, with 11 bases fitting TRBD2. V lost 1 base and J lost 7; bases outside the gene matches: 6. From germline, CDR1 is LNHDA and CDR2 SQIVND (reference sequence). The CDR3 length is 16 residues. In nucleotides, the CDR3 is TGTGCCAGTAGTATAGGTACTAGCGGGGGCAGGAATGAGCAGTTCTTC. This translates into CASSIGTSGGRNEQFF.

The chain has TRBV5-4 and TRBJ2-7, with D possibly being TRBD2 (6 bases). With 4 bases removed from V and 3 bases from J, the gap between germline ends came to 14 bases. CDR1 and CDR2 from the germline V gene are SGHNT and YYREEE (reference sequence). The CDR3 totals 14 residues. In DNA, the CDR3 is TGTGCCAGCAGCCCCGCGGGGAGGAGCTACGAGCAGTACTTC. Protein: CASSPAGRSYEQYF.

The V gene is TRBV4-2, the J gene TRBJ2-2, with TRBD2 identical over 9 bases. CDR3 length equals 15 residues. V lost 7 bases and J lost 0; bases outside the gene matches: 3. Germline V gives CDR1 LGHNA, CDR2 YNFKEQ. CDR3 sequence: CASTSGETNTGELFF. The CDR3 DNA reads TGTGCCAGCACTAGCGGGGAGACGAACACCGGGGAGCTGTTTTTT.

This clonotype was picked up a small number of times. The chain joins TRBV20-1 to TRBJ1-1, with D uncertain. The V end lost 0 bases, the J end lost 10 bases, and 12 bases lay between the germline ends. Germline CDR1 is DFQATT and CDR2 is SNEGSKA (reference sequence). CDR3 length: 12 residues. CDR3: CSARDEGFGAFF. The CDR3 DNA sequence: TGCAGTGCTAGAGATGAGGGTTTCGGAGCTTTCTTT.

About this clonotype: Relative to the germline gene, one junction end is altered; a read error may explain this. The chain couples TRBV5-3 to TRBJ1-2, with 7 positions matching TRBD1. TRBV5-3 is identified as an open reading frame with a role that is uncertain. The CDR3 extends over 15 amino acids. DNA for the CDR3: TGTGCCAGCAGCTTGGAAGTCAGGGGGTTCGATGGCTACACCTTC. It specifies CASSLEVRGFDGYTF.

The chain couples TRBV19 to TRBJ1-5; a weak D match, TRBD1 (5 bases). The CDR3 runs 14 residues. Deletions cut 6 bases from V and 3 bases from J, with 12 bases between. CDR1 is LNHDA, CDR2 SQIVND, per germline (reference sequence). CDR3 sequence: CASSFQGFNQPQHF. The CDR3 nucleotides are TGTGCCAGTAGCTTCCAGGGCTTCAATCAGCCCCAGCATTTT.

This clonotype was recorded a few times. The rearrangement joins TRBV27 to TRBJ2-1; the D is unclear. Germline CDR1 MNHEY, CDR2 SMNVEV (reference sequence). This CDR3 region has 15 residues. Trimming pared 0 bases from V and 4 bases from J, leaving 10 bases between. CDR3 nucleotides: TGTGCCAGCAGTTTATCGAGCCCAGTTTACAATGAGCAGTTCTTC. This gives the protein CASSLSSPVYNEQFF.

This clonotype has a handful of counts. The chain uses TRBV7-9 and TRBJ1-1; D is ambiguous. CDR1 is SEHNR and CDR2 is FQNEAQ in the germline V gene (reference sequence). V was shortened by 5 bases and J by 5 bases, with 12 bases between the two germline ends. The CDR3 is 13 amino acids. The chain's CDR3 is CASSRPGRTEAFF. CDR3 sequence (DNA): TGTGCCAGCAGCCGACCGGGTCGGACTGAAGCTTTCTTT.

J is TRBJ1-4 and V is TRBV5-1, with D possibly matching TRBD1 (6 bases). Germline assignment: CDR1 SGHRS and CDR2 YFSETQ. The CDR3 is made up of 14 amino acids. Deletions cut 0 bases from V and 6 bases from J, with 9 bases between. The CDR3 here is CASSLATGDEKLFF. CDR3 bases: TGCGCCAGCAGCTTGGCGACAGGAGATGAAAAACTGTTTTTT.

This chain links TRBV4-2 with TRBJ2-1, with 12 bases identical to TRBD2. The CDR3 extends over 16 amino acids. Germline V gene data show CDR1 as LGHNA and CDR2 as YNFKEQ. The junction had 9 bases not matched to a gene; V was cut back by 5 bases and J by 7 bases. The CDR3 reads CASSGPLAGGINEQFF. CDR3 sequence (DNA): TGTGCCAGCAGCGGCCCCCTAGCGGGGGGGATAAATGAGCAGTTCTTC.

This chain joins TRBV28 and TRBJ2-1; 7 nucleotides agree with TRBD2. Per germline, CDR1 MDHEN and CDR2 SYDVKM. The V and J ends lost 3 bases and 2 bases, in that order; junction bases with no gene match: 1. There are 14 residues in the CDR3. The CDR3 bases are TGTGCCAGCAGTTTCGGACTAGCCTACAATGAGCAGTTCTTC. As protein: CASSFGLAYNEQFF.

This clonotype turned up a few times. The genes are TRBV27 and TRBJ2-3, with no clear D. The V end lost 2 bases, the J end lost 0 bases, and 6 bases lay between the germline ends. The CDR3 runs 14 residues. CDR1 is MNHEY, CDR2 SMNVEV, per germline (reference sequence). CDR3 sequence reads: CASSLITSTDTQYF. In nucleotides, the CDR3 is TGTGCCAGCAGTTTAATAACTAGCACAGATACGCAGTATTTT.

This clonotype was detected once. This chain uses TRBV5-1 with TRBJ1-6; D is perhaps TRBD1 (5 bases). The germline V and J ends were trimmed by 4 bases and 8 bases, with 10 bases remaining between them. The CDR3 contains 13 residues. Germline CDR1 SGHRS, CDR2 YFSETQ. CDR3 sequence (DNA): TGCGCCAGCAGCATTGGGACGGATTCACCCCTCCACTTT. It yields the protein CASSIGTDSPLHF.

The sample holds many counts of this clonotype. This rearrangement joins TRBV7-2 to TRBJ2-3; 7 bases agree with TRBD2. The length of the CDR3 is 15 residues. V gave up 5 bases and J gave up 2 bases; unmatched junction bases: 7. Looked up from germline, CDR1 is SGHTA and CDR2 is FQGNSA. The CDR3, as DNA: TGTGCCAGCAGCCACGGGCGGGGGACCACAGATACGCAGTATTTT. Amino acid sequence: CASSHGRGTTDTQYF.

V and J are TRBV7-6 and TRBJ2-7, with D unresolved. The CDR3 is 14 amino acids. V lost 1 base and J lost 2, with 9 bases in between. Germline CDR1 is SGHVS and CDR2 is FNYEAQ. CDR3 in amino acids: CASSLGPGPYEQYF. The CDR3 nucleotides are TGTGCCAGCAGCTTAGGTCCAGGACCCTACGAGCAGTACTTC.

The chain couples TRBV6-6 to TRBJ2-2; D is undetermined. The CDR3 is 12 amino acids. CDR1 MNHNY and CDR2 SVGAGI come from the germline V gene (reference sequence). V was pared by 6 bases and J by 4 bases, with 6 bases between. Here the CDR3 DNA reads TGTGCCAGCAGCTTTACCACCGGGGAGCTGTTTTTT. Translated, it gives CASSFTTGELFF.

This clonotype was observed a single time. The genes are TRBV29-1 and TRBJ2-7; unclear D gene. CDR3 length equals 12 residues. V was shortened by 3 bases and J by 1 base, with 7 bases between the two germline ends. Germline V gives CDR1 SQVTM, CDR2 ANQGSEA. The CDR3 coding sequence is TGCAGCGTTGATTCCGGGTCCTACGAGCAGTACTTC. Translated: CSVDSGSYEQYF.

This clonotype was recorded once. This chain connects TRBV7-3 to TRBJ2-1; 7 bases fit TRBD2. Losses at the gene ends were 6 bases for V and 0 bases for J; bases not matched to a gene: 5. The germline V gene has CDR1 SGHTA and CDR2 FQGTGA. The CDR3 covers 15 residues. CDR3 in DNA: TGTGCCAGCAGTTCTAGCGGAAACTCCTACAATGAGCAGTTCTTC. This sequence encodes CASSSSGNSYNEQFF.

This rearrangement joins TRBV12-3 or TRBV12-4 to TRBJ2-3, with D tentatively TRBD1 (6 bases). The CDR3 length is 16 residues. With 5 bases removed from V and 4 bases from J, the gap between germline ends came to 19 bases. The CDR3 spells CASSLPGWGPSDTQYF. CDR3 coding DNA: TGTGCCAGCAGTCTCCCTGGGTGGGGGCCCTCAGATACGCAGTATTTT.

This clonotype was seen a few times. The V and J genes are TRBV19 and TRBJ1-5; D unclear. The CDR3 has 14 residues. From germline, CDR1 is LNHDA and CDR2 SQIVND (reference sequence). V was shortened by 8 bases and J by 0 bases, with 11 bases between the two germline ends. The CDR3 reads CASLGFYSNQPQHF. DNA for the CDR3: TGTGCCAGTCTGGGCTTTTATAGCAATCAGCCCCAGCATTTT.

CDR3 nucleotides: TGTGCCAGCAGTTTAAGCAGGGCGAACACTGAAGCTTTCTTT. Translated: CASSLSRANTEAFF. This chain joins TRBV12-3 or TRBV12-4 and TRBJ1-1; tentative D call: TRBD1 (5 bases). V lost 2 bases to trimming and J lost 1 base, with 8 bases between them. The CDR3 is 14 amino acids.

The chain couples TRBV7-9 to TRBJ1-5; 8 nucleotides align to TRBD1. Germline values: CDR1 SEHNR, CDR2 FQNEAQ (reference sequence). CDR3 length equals 16 residues. V shed 1 base, J shed 4 bases, and the junction held 6 bases outside the gene matches. CDR3 nucleotides: TGTGCCAGCAGCTTAGTTACAGGGGGACGGAATCAGCCCCAGCATTTT. Translation: CASSLVTGGRNQPQHF.

The V call is TRBV5-4, the J call TRBJ2-7; TRBD2 matches 9 bases. The CDR3 contains 14 residues. After removal of 3 bases from V and 6 bases from J, the junction contained 7 bases not matched to a gene. The V gene's germline CDR1 is SGHNT and CDR2 YYREEE (reference sequence). The chain's CDR3 is CASSYWTAGGEQYF. The CDR3 coding sequence is TGTGCCAGCAGCTACTGGACAGCGGGGGGCGAGCAGTACTTC.

This clonotype was recorded a few times. This chain joins TRBV7-2 and TRBJ2-1; D might be TRBD1 (5 bases). The CDR3 totals 14 residues. CDR1 SGHTA and CDR2 FQGNSA come from the germline V gene. Trimming removed 1 base from V and 7 bases from J, with 11 bases in between. The CDR3: CASSLERGRNEQFF. In DNA form, the CDR3 reads TGTGCCAGCAGCTTAGAAAGGGGCCGGAATGAGCAGTTCTTC.

This clonotype was seen a few times. The chain links TRBV19 to TRBJ1-6; 7 nucleotides line up with TRBD1. CDR1 and CDR2 (germline): LNHDA, SQIVND (reference sequence). This CDR3 region has 17 residues. Unmatched junction bases numbered 10, after V lost 1 base and J lost 7 bases. DNA for the CDR3: TGTGCCAGTAGTATAGGCCCCCGGACAGGCGGGAATTCACCCCTCCACTTT. Its translation: CASSIGPRTGGNSPLHF.

This clonotype was detected many times. The gene calls are TRBV4-1 and TRBJ2-5, with TRBD2 matching over 8 bases. The CDR3 is made up of 14 amino acids. The J segment lost 2 bases and the V segment lost 4 bases, leaving 3 bases of the junction unmatched. Per germline, CDR1 MGHRA and CDR2 YSYEKL. In nucleotides, the CDR3 is TGCGCCAGCAGCCCTTCGGGGGGGCAAGAGACCCAGTACTTC. Translating it yields CASSPSGGQETQYF.

This clonotype has at least ten counts. The chain combines TRBV19 with TRBJ1-1; D gene unclear. The CDR3 loop spans 13 amino acids. CDR1 is LNHDA, CDR2 SQIVND, per germline (reference sequence). V was cut by 5 bases and J by 0 bases, with 7 bases left in between. CDR3: CASSPSMNTEAFF. DNA of the CDR3: TGTGCCAGTAGTCCCTCCATGAACACTGAAGCTTTCTTT.

This clonotype was observed many times. V usage is TRBV7-6 and J usage is TRBJ2-2; tentative D call: TRBD1 (6 bases). The CDR3 has 16 amino acids. Deletions cut 4 bases from V and 2 bases from J, with 14 bases between. From germline, CDR1 is SGHVS and CDR2 FNYEAQ. The CDR3 sequence is CASSSHPGQNTGELFF. The CDR3 DNA follows: TGTGCCAGCAGCTCCCACCCGGGACAAAACACCGGGGAGCTGTTTTTT.

In this sample, this clonotype turned up once. The rearrangement links TRBV7-9 to TRBJ1-1; 7 bases align to TRBD1. The CDR3 is 15 amino acids. Trimming cost V 5 bases and J 0 bases; bases outside gene matches: 6. Germline V gene data show CDR1 as SEHNR and CDR2 as FQNEAQ (reference sequence). CDR3: CASSHGQVVNTEAFF. The DNA for the CDR3 is TGTGCCAGCAGCCACGGACAGGTCGTGAACACTGAAGCTTTCTTT.